What follows are 13 T cell receptor beta chains derived from one specimen sequenced in a study of T cell responses to AZD1222 COVID-19 vaccine. Clones were read by immunoSEQ multiplex PCR, and TCRdb kept only the in-frame ones, dropping some. This sample has about 100,000 clones, with 80% to 95% found just once. Sequenced here: peripheral blood, sampled 28 days after the second AZD1222 dose. These receptors all come from an adult who received the AZD1222 COVID-19 vaccine.

This chain connects TRBV28 to TRBJ1-3; D is uncertain. The CDR3 runs to 16 residues. Germline CDR1 MDHEN, CDR2 SYDVKM. V was trimmed by 7 bases and J by 0 bases, leaving 16 bases between them. The CDR3 loop reads CASIPTRPNSGNTIYF. CDR3 DNA sequence: TGTGCCAGCATCCCGACCCGGCCGAACTCTGGAAACACCATATATTTT.

In this sample, this clone turned up a few times. V is TRBV5-5 and J is TRBJ1-1; 9 bases align to TRBD1. This CDR3 comprises 13 residues. Germline trimming cut 3 bases from V and 5 bases from J; bases unmatched to any gene: 2. The germline CDR1 and CDR2 sequences are SGHKS and YYEKEE (reference sequence). CDR3 bases: TGTGCCAGCAGCTACAGGGGGCGAACTGAAGCTTTCTTT. It is translated as CASSYRGRTEAFF.

The chain recombines TRBV5-6 with TRBJ2-1, with 9 bases fitting TRBD2. The CDR3 totals 16 residues. Unmatched junction bases numbered 6, after V lost 4 bases and J lost 1 base. Germline assignment: CDR1 SGHDT and CDR2 YYEEEE. CDR3 in DNA: TGTGCCAGCAGCCTTCTAGCGGGGACGTCCTACAATGAGCAGTTCTTC. Protein sequence: CASSLLAGTSYNEQFF.

Written as DNA, the CDR3 is TGTGCCTGGAGTTCAACAGGGAGGAACACTGAAGCTTTCTTT. This sequence encodes CAWSSTGRNTEAFF. The rearrangement links TRBV30 to TRBJ1-1, with D possibly being TRBD1 (6 bases). Germline values: CDR1 GTSNPN, CDR2 SVGIG (reference sequence). This CDR3 region has 14 residues. Trimming stripped 2 bases from V and 1 base from J, with 11 bases between.

This rearrangement joins TRBV10-2 to TRBJ1-1; D gene unclear. The V end was cut by 6 bases, the J end by 4 bases, with 12 bases between. CDR1 is WSHSY and CDR2 is SAAADI in the germline V gene. The CDR3 covers 13 residues. The CDR3 coding sequence is TGCGCCAGCAGATCCGGGGTCGGCACTGAAGCTTTCTTT. Amino acid sequence: CASRSGVGTEAFF.

The chain uses TRBV7-6 and TRBJ1-1; perhaps TRBD1 as D (5 bases). V was pared by 7 bases and J by 1 base, with 10 bases between. Per germline, CDR1 SGHVS and CDR2 FNYEAQ. The CDR3 has 13 residues. The CDR3 region is CASTWDPNTEAFF. For the CDR3, the DNA is TGTGCCAGCACCTGGGACCCGAACACTGAAGCTTTCTTT.

The chain combines TRBV2 with TRBJ2-1, with D maybe TRBD2 (5 bases). The CDR3 has 13 residues. Germline V gives CDR1 SNHLY, CDR2 FYNNEI. V lost 4 bases to trimming and J lost 5 bases, with 9 bases between them. CDR3 in DNA: TGTGCCAGCAGTGGGACTGCCGACAATGAGCAGTTCTTC. This gives the protein CASSGTADNEQFF.

The chain is built from TRBV12-3 or TRBV12-4 and TRBJ2-5; D call uncertain. Trimming took off 2 bases at V and 5 bases at J, with 9 bases between the two ends. The CDR3 runs 13 residues. The CDR3 DNA is TGTGCCAGCAGTTTACAGTTTGGGGAGACCCAGTACTTC. Translating gives CASSLQFGETQYF.

V usage is TRBV6-2 or TRBV6-3 and J usage is TRBJ2-7; D unresolved. The germline V gene encodes CDR1 MNHEY and CDR2 SVGEGT. This CDR3 is built from 17 residues. Trimming shortened V by 5 bases and J by 2 bases, and 22 bases separated the two germline ends. The CDR3 DNA follows: TGTGCCAGCAGTCGCCCCTCCTCTGTGTCTGGGACCTACGAGCAGTACTTC. Its protein product is CASSRPSSVSGTYEQYF.

This sequence joins TRBV7-2 and TRBJ2-2; 10 bases match TRBD2. Trimming at V came to 5 bases and at J to 7 bases, leaving 10 bases not matched to a gene. This CDR3 spans 16 amino acids. Looked up from germline, CDR1 is SGHTA and CDR2 is FQGNSA. The CDR3 DNA follows: TGTGCCAGCAGCCGCTATAGCGGGGGGCGGAGCGGGGAGCTGTTTTTT. Amino acid sequence: CASSRYSGGRSGELFF.

This clone was observed a single time. The chain recombines TRBV28 with TRBJ1-5, with 12 bases identical to TRBD1. Germline lookup yields CDR1 MDHEN and CDR2 SYDVKM. Trimming removed 1 base from V and 6 bases from J; junction bases left unmatched: 7. The CDR3 covers 17 residues. CDR3 sequence: CASSLLKGTGGIQPQHF. DNA of the CDR3: TGTGCCAGCAGTTTATTAAAGGGGACAGGGGGCATTCAGCCCCAGCATTTT. Complete variable domain (other parts from reference TRBV28 and TRBJ1-5): DVKVTQSSRYLVKRTGEKVFLECVQDMDHENMFWYRQDPGLGLRLIYFSYDVKMKEKGDIPEGYSVSREKKERFSLILESASTNQTSMYLCASSLLKGTGGIQPQHFGDGTRLSIL.

This clone was seen a single time. Written as DNA, the CDR3 is TGTGCCAGCAGGCGACTACCCGACCCAAATTCACCCCTCCACTTT. Its protein product is CASRRLPDPNSPLHF. The genes are TRBV6-5 and TRBJ1-6; D is unclear. Germline assignment: CDR1 MNHEY and CDR2 SVGAGI. Trimming shortened V by 6 bases and J by 7 bases, and 16 bases separated the two germline ends. This CDR3 region has 15 residues.

This sequence joins TRBV6-2 or TRBV6-3 and TRBJ1-1; unclear D gene. This CDR3 comprises 14 residues. Trimming pared 2 bases from V and 0 bases from J, leaving 7 bases between. In germline, CDR1 is MNHEY, CDR2 SVGEGT. CDR3 sequence: CASSYLLMNTEAFF. The CDR3 DNA sequence: TGTGCCAGCAGTTACCTGTTGATGAACACTGAAGCTTTCTTT.